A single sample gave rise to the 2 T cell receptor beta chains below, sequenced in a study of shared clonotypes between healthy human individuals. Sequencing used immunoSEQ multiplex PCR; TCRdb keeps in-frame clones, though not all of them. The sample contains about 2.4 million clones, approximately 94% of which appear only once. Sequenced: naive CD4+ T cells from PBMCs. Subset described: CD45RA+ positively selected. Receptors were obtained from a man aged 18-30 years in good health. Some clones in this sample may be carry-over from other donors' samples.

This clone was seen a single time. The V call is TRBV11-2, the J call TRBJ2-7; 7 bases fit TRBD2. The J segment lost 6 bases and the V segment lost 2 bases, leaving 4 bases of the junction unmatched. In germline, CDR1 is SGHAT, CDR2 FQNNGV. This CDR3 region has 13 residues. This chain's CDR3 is CASSLSPGGEQYF. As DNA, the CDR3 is TGTGCCAGCAGCTTATCTCCGGGAGGCGAGCAGTACTTC.

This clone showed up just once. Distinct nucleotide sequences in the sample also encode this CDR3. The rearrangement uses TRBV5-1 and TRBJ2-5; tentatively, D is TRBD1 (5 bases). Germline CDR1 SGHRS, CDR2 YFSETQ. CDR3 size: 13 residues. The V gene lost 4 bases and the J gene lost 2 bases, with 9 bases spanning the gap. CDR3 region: CASSRTLQETQYF. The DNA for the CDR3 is TGCGCCAGCAGCAGGACACTTCAAGAGACCCAGTACTTC.